These 26 T cell receptor beta chains originate from one sample sequenced in a study of blood T cell repertoires in COVID-19. The method was immunoSEQ multiplex PCR; TCRdb's version includes in-frame clones alone and lacks a portion of them. Of about 310,000 clones in the sample, about 90% were seen once. The material sequenced was peripheral blood. The receptors stem from a woman aged 50 to 60 who had recovered from COVID-19.

V and J are TRBV4-3 and TRBJ1-2; 8 bases align to TRBD1. With V trimmed by 6 bases and J by 4 bases, 10 bases remained unmatched. The germline CDR1 and CDR2 sequences are LGHNA and YSLEER. The CDR3 covers 15 residues. This CDR3 reads CASRITRTGLYGYTF. CDR3 DNA sequence: TGCGCCAGCAGGATTACCCGGACAGGGCTCTATGGCTACACCTTC.

This chain joins TRBV7-2 and TRBJ2-1; 8 nucleotides line up with TRBD2. The V gene end was trimmed by 2 bases and the J gene end by 7 bases; junction bases not matched to a gene: 7. The CDR3 runs to 15 residues. Germline CDR1 SGHTA, CDR2 FQGNSA. The CDR3 region is CASSLTGGPANEQFF. The DNA of the CDR3 is TGTGCCAGCAGCTTAACGGGGGGGCCGGCGAATGAGCAGTTCTTC.

In its sample, this clone was seen once. CDR3 coding DNA: TGCGCCAGCAGCCAAGAGTCGACAGGAATCGCCACCGATGAGCAGTTCTTC. Translated, it gives CASSQESTGIATDEQFF. The rearrangement uses TRBV4-3 and TRBJ2-1; tentatively, D is TRBD1 (6 bases). Trimming removed 0 bases at V and 8 bases at J, with 20 bases between. The V gene's germline CDR1 is LGHNA and CDR2 YSLEER. The CDR3 runs to 17 residues.

The chain couples TRBV30 to TRBJ1-3; D gene unclear. This CDR3 spans 13 amino acids. Trimming left V 8 bases short and J 1 base short, with 12 bases between. Germline loops: CDR1 GTSNPN, CDR2 SVGIG (reference sequence). CDR3 coding DNA: TGTGCCCTGCTAGGAGGATCTGGAAACACCATATATTTT. It codes for CALLGGSGNTIYF.

This clone has more than one count but fewer than ten. This chain joins TRBV9 and TRBJ2-6; a possible D gene is TRBD2 (5 bases). The CDR3 is 18 residues long. Trimming left V 2 bases short and J 2 bases short, with 17 bases between. CDR1 is SGDLS and CDR2 is YYNGEE in the germline V gene. The CDR3 loop reads CASSVGLILQPGANVLTF. In nucleotides, the CDR3 is TGTGCCAGCAGCGTCGGACTGATTCTCCAGCCTGGGGCCAACGTCCTGACTTTC.

CDR3 bases: TGTGCCAGTAGAGGACCCGGGACAGGGACCCAAGAGACCCAGTACTTC. Encoded protein: CASRGPGTGTQETQYF. The chain has TRBV19 and TRBJ2-5; the match to TRBD1 covers 9 bases. CDR3 size: 16 residues. With 6 bases clipped from V and 1 base from J, the junction kept 9 bases outside the gene matches. CDR1 and CDR2 from the germline V gene are LNHDA and SQIVND (reference sequence).

This clone came up a few times. J is TRBJ1-5 and V is TRBV4-2, with TRBD1 matching 9 bases. J lost 6 bases, V lost 3 bases, and 6 bases had no gene match. The germline gives CDR1 LGHNA, CDR2 YNFKEQ. This CDR3 is built from 15 residues. The CDR3 sequence: CASSHPGTGTQPQHF. The CDR3 bases are TGTGCCAGCAGCCACCCCGGGACAGGGACTCAGCCCCAGCATTTT.

This clone was found a few times. CDR3 sequence reads: CASSLGLAGGNEQFF. As DNA, the CDR3 is TGTGCCAGCAGCTTAGGGCTAGCGGGGGGCAATGAGCAGTTCTTC. J is TRBJ2-1 and V is TRBV7-9; 11 nucleotides agree with TRBD2. V shed 1 base and J 6 bases; nucleotides not matched to a gene: 2. The V gene's germline CDR1 is SEHNR and CDR2 FQNEAQ (reference sequence). The CDR3 consists of 15 residues.

This chain uses TRBV28 with TRBJ1-6, with D hard to call. Germline V gene data show CDR1 as MDHEN and CDR2 as SYDVKM. This CDR3 contains 15 residues. Trimming left V 2 bases short and J 6 bases short, with 11 bases between. In DNA, the CDR3 is TGTGCCAGCAGTTTAGGGAGTCAGTTTAATTCACCCCTCCACTTT. It codes for CASSLGSQFNSPLHF.

This sequence joins TRBV19 and TRBJ1-1; a weak D match, TRBD1 (5 bases). The germline V gene encodes CDR1 LNHDA and CDR2 SQIVND (reference sequence). This CDR3 is 17 amino acids long. V lost 4 bases, J lost 3 bases, and 21 bases lay in between. The CDR3 DNA reads as TGTGCCAGTAGTAGGGGCGCGCGTAGGGTTTCTGACACTGAAGCTTTCTTT. Translation: CASSRGARRVSDTEAFF.

J is TRBJ1-1 and V is TRBV28, with D possibly matching TRBD1 (6 bases). Germline V CDR1 and CDR2: MDHEN, SYDVKM. This CDR3 has 14 amino acids. V was shortened by 5 bases and J by 6 bases, with 16 bases between the two germline ends. The CDR3 spells CASSTGIYGAEAFF. The CDR3 DNA reads as TGTGCCAGCAGTACAGGGATTTATGGCGCTGAAGCTTTCTTT.

This clone was seen just once. The chain couples TRBV6-1 to TRBJ2-6; 10 bases are a match to TRBD1. This CDR3 has 16 residues. Germline assignment: CDR1 MNHNS and CDR2 SASEGT. V lost 3 bases and J lost 4; bases outside the gene matches: 3. The CDR3: CASSEDRGLGANVLTF. CDR3 DNA: TGTGCCAGCAGTGAGGACAGGGGGTTGGGGGCCAACGTCCTGACTTTC.

The chain recombines TRBV5-8 with TRBJ1-1; a possible D gene is TRBD1 (6 bases). The CDR3 has 14 amino acids. CDR1 and CDR2 from the germline V gene are SGHTS and YDEGEE. V gave up 0 bases and J gave up 11 bases, with 17 bases separating them. In nucleotides, the CDR3 is TGTGCCAGCAGCTTGGTTGGACAGCCGCATGCGGCTTTCTTT. Its translation: CASSLVGQPHAAFF.

The V and J genes are TRBV21-1 and TRBJ1-6; whether TRBD1, the table's D call, matches the DNA was not checked. TRBV21-1 is a pseudogene locus. This CDR3 contains 17 residues. CDR3: CASSKDGDRGRNSPLHF. As DNA, the CDR3 is TGTGCCAGCAGCAAAGATGGGGACAGGGGACGGAATTCACCCCTCCACTTT.

The chain recombines TRBV7-2 with TRBJ1-6; TRBD1 matches at 7 bases. Germline assignment: CDR1 SGHTA and CDR2 FQGNSA. The CDR3 length is 16 residues. The V segment lost 5 bases and the J segment 5 bases; nucleotides outside the gene matches: 9. Here the CDR3 DNA reads TGTGCCAGCAGCGTCGACAGGGCCATTAATAATTCACCCCTCCACTTT. It translates to CASSVDRAINNSPLHF. Drawing the rest from reference TRBV7-2 and TRBJ1-6, the complete variable domain is GAGVSQSPSNKVTEKGKDVELRCDPISGHTALYWYRQSLGQGLEFLIYFQGNSAPDKSGLPSDRFSAERTGGSVSTLTIQRTQQEDSAVYLCASSVDRAINNSPLHFGNGTRLTVT.

The chain uses TRBV10-3 and TRBJ1-4; 10 nucleotides match TRBD1. The J segment lost 10 bases and the V segment lost 3 bases, leaving 8 bases of the junction unmatched. The CDR3 loop spans 15 amino acids. CDR1 ENHRY and CDR2 SYGVKD come from the germline V gene. The CDR3 region is CAISDSGTGARKLFF. DNA of the CDR3: TGTGCCATCAGTGACTCCGGGACAGGGGCGCGAAAACTGTTTTTT.

This clone was observed a handful of times. The V gene is TRBV7-8, the J gene TRBJ2-3; possibly TRBD2 for D (5 bases). Looked up from germline, CDR1 is SGHVS and CDR2 is FQNEAQ. Trimming took 5 bases from V and 6 from J, leaving 27 bases between them. The CDR3 runs to 18 residues. DNA for the CDR3: TGTGCCAGCAGCCCCCCGGACTGGCCCCTCACCTTAACGGATACGCAGTATTTT. Encoded protein: CASSPPDWPLTLTDTQYF.

The chain combines TRBV11-2 with TRBJ1-4; D uncertain. Germline-derived CDR1 and CDR2 are SGHAT and FQNNGV. The CDR3 runs to 13 residues. Trimming removed 5 bases at V and 5 bases at J, with 9 bases between. For the CDR3, the DNA is TGTGCCAGCAGCCCAGGTCCCAATGAAAAACTGTTTTTT. It is translated as CASSPGPNEKLFF.

The sample holds a few counts of this clone. J is TRBJ2-5 and V is TRBV19; 9 bases are shared with TRBD2. Germline V gene sequence: CDR1 LNHDA, CDR2 SQIVND (reference sequence). The V gene end was trimmed by 6 bases and the J gene end by 4 bases; junction bases not matched to a gene: 12. The length of the CDR3 is 16 residues. The CDR3 DNA sequence: TGTGCCAGTAGCCGACGGACTAGCGAGATAGGAGAGACCCAGTACTTC. Protein product: CASSRRTSEIGETQYF. Looking up the rest from reference TRBV19 and TRBJ2-5 gives the full variable domain: DGGITQSPKYLFRKEGQNVTLSCEQNLNHDAMYWYRQDPGQGLRLIYYSQIVNDFQKGDIAEGYSVSREKKESFPLTVTSAQKNPTAFYLCASSRRTSEIGETQYFGPGTRLLVL.

The chain's CDR3 is CASSFGGLEETQYF. The CDR3 DNA is TGTGCCAGCAGTTTCGGAGGGTTAGAAGAGACCCAGTACTTC. V gene TRBV28 combines with J gene TRBJ2-5; D possibly corresponds to TRBD2 (6 bases). With 3 bases removed from V and 3 bases from J, the gap between germline ends came to 11 bases. Germline V gene sequence: CDR1 MDHEN, CDR2 SYDVKM. This CDR3 contains 14 residues.

This sequence joins TRBV6-2 or TRBV6-3 and TRBJ2-5, with a tentative D call TRBD1 (6 bases). This CDR3 is built from 15 residues. V lost 6 bases and J 6 bases, leaving 20 bases between the germline ends. Germline V gene sequence: CDR1 MNHEY, CDR2 SVGEGT. In DNA form, the CDR3 reads TGTGCCAGCAGCTCGTCTTCACAGGGTGGGAAGACCCAGTACTTC. It codes for CASSSSSQGGKTQYF.

CDR3 protein: CASSSGQVWNQPQHF. The CDR3 coding sequence is TGTGCCAGCAGTTCGGGACAGGTTTGGAATCAGCCCCAGCATTTT. The chain employs TRBV6-1 and TRBJ1-5; 8 bases fit TRBD1. The CDR3 runs to 15 residues. The junction had 7 bases not matched to a gene; V was cut back by 5 bases and J by 4 bases. Germline V gene data show CDR1 as MNHNS and CDR2 as SASEGT.

The table lists this clone with many counts. The CDR3 region is CASSLGGGSNTEAFF. The CDR3 nucleotides are TGTGCCAGCAGTCTAGGGGGCGGCTCGAACACTGAAGCTTTCTTT. The chain is built from TRBV6-5 and TRBJ1-1; TRBD1 matches 7 bases. The length of the CDR3 is 15 residues. V shed 5 bases, J shed 1 base, and the junction held 7 bases outside the gene matches. Germline lookup yields CDR1 MNHEY and CDR2 SVGAGI.

This clone was detected once. The chain joins TRBV6-2 or TRBV6-3 to TRBJ1-1, with D tentatively TRBD1 (5 bases). Germline lookup yields CDR1 MNHEY and CDR2 SVGEGT. The CDR3 length is 15 residues. V lost 5 bases, J lost 0 bases, and 13 bases lay in between. In DNA form, the CDR3 reads TGTGCCAGCAGTCCGTCGGCAGGGATGAACACTGAAGCTTTCTTT. As protein: CASSPSAGMNTEAFF.

The J gene is TRBJ2-7, the V gene TRBV7-2; 7 nucleotides match TRBD2. This CDR3 region has 14 residues. Germline-derived CDR1 and CDR2 are SGHTA and FQGNSA. V shed 5 bases, J shed 3 bases, and the junction held 7 bases outside the gene matches. CDR3 coding DNA: TGTGCCAGCAGCCCCTGGCCGGGGGGCTACGAGCAGTACTTC. It is translated as CASSPWPGGYEQYF.

The CDR3: CSASTQPTDTQYF. DNA of the CDR3: TGCAGTGCTAGTACACAGCCCACAGATACGCAGTATTTT. V and J are TRBV20-1 and TRBJ2-3; D is undetermined. V was shortened by 3 bases and J by 2 bases, with 9 bases between the two germline ends. CDR1 and CDR2 (germline): DFQATT, SNEGSKA (reference sequence). CDR3 length equals 13 residues.